The next 18 T cell receptor beta chains were all read from a single sample in a study of early T cells in non-severe SARS-CoV-2 infection. One entry per CDR3 protein results from TCRdb running MiXCR on the 5' RACE reads. Of tens of thousands of distinct CDR3 sequences in the sample, approximately 7% were seen once. Sample: whole blood. The source is an adult who was a healthcare worker with PCR-confirmed SARS-CoV-2 infection or an uninfected control (not recorded which).

In its sample, this clonotype was seen many times. This sequence joins TRBV20-1 and TRBJ2-1; D may be TRBD2 (6 bases). The germline gives CDR1 DFQATT, CDR2 SNEGSKA (reference sequence). Trimming removed 1 base at V and 4 bases at J, with 11 bases between. This CDR3 has 14 amino acids. CDR3 in DNA: TGCAGTGCTAGAGGGGGGACTTTTTACAATGAGCAGTTCTTC. Protein sequence: CSARGGTFYNEQFF.

The CDR3 loop reads CATSGEGGNEQFF. Here the CDR3 DNA reads TGTGCCACCAGTGGAGAGGGGGGGAATGAGCAGTTCTTC. The rearrangement links TRBV24-1 to TRBJ2-1; possible D gene TRBD2, 7 bases. The CDR3 covers 13 residues. Trimming pared 5 bases from V and 7 bases from J, leaving 11 bases between. Germline CDR1 and CDR2: KGHDR and SFDVKD.

This clonotype was observed at least ten times. This chain links TRBV7-2 with TRBJ2-5, with a possible D match to TRBD1 (6 bases). The CDR3 contains 13 residues. CDR1 and CDR2 from the germline V gene are SGHTA and FQGNSA. Trimming stripped 5 bases from V and 5 bases from J, with 12 bases between. The CDR3 spells CASSPNRVETQYF. The CDR3 coding sequence is TGTGCCAGCAGCCCGAACAGGGTTGAGACCCAGTACTTC.

Details on this clonotype: A much more abundant neighbour one base away suggests this may be a read error. The V call is TRBV7-2, the J call TRBJ2-7; TRBD2 might be the D (5 bases). Germline-derived CDR1 and CDR2 are SGHTA and FQGNSA. The CDR3 is 16 amino acids. This chain's CDR3 is CVSSLGDSVSGYEQYF. DNA for the CDR3: TGTGTCAGCAGCCTCGGAGATAGCGTAAGCGGCTACGAGCAGTACTTC.

The chain has TRBV6-1 and TRBJ2-7; 8 bases line up with TRBD1. In germline, CDR1 is MNHNS, CDR2 SASEGT. The CDR3 has 11 residues. Trimming cost V 10 bases and J 3 bases; bases outside gene matches: 2. CDR3 nucleotide sequence: TGTGCCACGGACAGGGACTACGAGCAGTACTTC. Its protein product is CATDRDYEQYF.

Ten or more counts support this clonotype. J is TRBJ2-3 and V is TRBV12-5; D is unresolved. V lost 1 base, J lost 4 bases, and 12 bases lay in between. The CDR3 is 15 residues long. Germline values: CDR1 LGHNT, CDR2 FRNRAP. The CDR3 loop reads CASGLGDTSADTQYF. DNA for the CDR3: TGTGCTAGTGGTTTGGGAGACACCAGCGCAGATACGCAGTATTTT.

The chain couples TRBV11-2 to TRBJ2-1; TRBD1 matches 9 bases. Germline trimming cut 3 bases from V and 6 bases from J; bases unmatched to any gene: 6. The germline CDR1 and CDR2 sequences are SGHAT and FQNNGV. This CDR3 is built from 15 residues. DNA for the CDR3: TGTGCCAGCAGCTTGGGACAGGGAAATGGCAATGAGCAGTTCTTC. Amino acids: CASSLGQGNGNEQFF.

This clonotype was counted ten times or more. V is TRBV7-2 and J is TRBJ2-7; D is perhaps TRBD2 (5 bases). The CDR3 spans 15 residues. The germline CDR1 and CDR2 sequences are SGHTA and FQGNSA. V lost 5 bases and J 6 bases, leaving 20 bases between the germline ends. The CDR3 DNA sequence: TGTGCCAGCAGCGTGGGTACCCTCCTTACTAGCGAGCAGTACTTC. Its protein product is CASSVGTLLTSEQYF. Together with reference TRBV7-2 and TRBJ2-7, the CDR3 gives the full variable domain: GAGVSQSPSNKVTEKGKDVELRCDPISGHTALYWYRQSLGQGLEFLIYFQGNSAPDKSGLPSDRFSAERTGGSVSTLTIQRTQQEDSAVYLCASSVGTLLTSEQYFGPGTRLTVT.

The CDR3 DNA reads as TGTGCCAGCACCTCGGCGGGCCTAGCGGGGGGGACCCAGTACTTC. Translation: CASTSAGLAGGTQYF. J is TRBJ2-5 and V is TRBV11-2; 11 bases fit TRBD2. The germline V gene encodes CDR1 SGHAT and CDR2 FQNNGV. The CDR3 spans 15 residues. The J segment lost 7 bases and the V segment lost 7 bases, leaving 11 bases of the junction unmatched.

This chain links TRBV19 with TRBJ1-2, with D possibly being TRBD1 (6 bases). The germline V gene encodes CDR1 LNHDA and CDR2 SQIVND (reference sequence). The CDR3 runs to 14 residues. Trimming cost V 6 bases and J 2 bases, with 13 bases left between them. The CDR3 DNA sequence: TGTGCCAGTAGGTCCCAGGACAGAAACTATGGCTACACCTTC. Translating gives CASRSQDRNYGYTF.

Ten or more counts support this clonotype. The CDR3, as DNA: TGTGCCAGCAGTGGGTTCATTCACTCTGGAAACACCATATATTTT. It translates to CASSGFIHSGNTIYF. The V call is TRBV6-1, the J call TRBJ1-3; no clear D. The CDR3 is 15 amino acids. V lost 4 bases to trimming and J lost 0 bases, with 10 bases between them. Germline V gene lookup returns CDR1 MNHNS and CDR2 SASEGT.

This clonotype was seen many times. V usage is TRBV7-9 and J usage is TRBJ2-2; TRBD2 matches 8 bases. V was clipped by 0 bases and J by 5 bases; unmatched bases: 5. CDR1 and CDR2 (germline): SEHNR, FQNEAQ (reference sequence). The CDR3 is 16 amino acids. The CDR3 DNA reads as TGTGCCAGCAGCTTAGCCCCCCGGGGGGGAACCGGGGAGCTGTTTTTT. It specifies CASSLAPRGGTGELFF.

This clonotype was recorded many times. The CDR3 bases are TGTGCCATCAGTGAGACTACCGGGGCCCAGGGGAGCACTGAAGCTTTCTTT. Its protein product is CAISETTGAQGSTEAFF. The chain is built from TRBV10-3 and TRBJ1-1; perhaps TRBD1 as D (6 bases). The CDR3 runs to 17 residues. Germline assignment: CDR1 ENHRY and CDR2 SYGVKD. The ends were cut back, 2 bases at V and 4 bases at J, with 20 bases in the middle.

This clonotype was observed at least ten times. The CDR3 sequence: CASSPGQRPLNSPLHF. The CDR3 region has the DNA TGTGCCAGCAGCCCGGGACAGCGACCATTGAATTCACCCCTCCACTTT. The chain links TRBV6-2 or TRBV6-3 to TRBJ1-6; 7 nucleotides agree with TRBD1. Unmatched junction bases numbered 12, after V lost 6 bases and J lost 7 bases. The CDR3 has 16 residues. Germline V lookup: CDR1 MNHEY, CDR2 SVGEGT.

This clonotype was counted at least ten times. This sequence joins TRBV5-1 and TRBJ2-3, with D unresolved. CDR1 and CDR2 from the germline V gene are SGHRS and YFSETQ. The CDR3 contains 16 residues. The V end was cut by 2 bases, the J end by 4 bases, with 17 bases between. This CDR3 is CASSFGSPVDPDTQYF. CDR3 DNA: TGCGCCAGCAGCTTTGGCAGTCCGGTTGACCCAGATACGCAGTATTTT.

This clonotype was recorded a few times. The chain combines TRBV11-2 with TRBJ2-2, with D unresolved. The germline V gene has CDR1 SGHAT and CDR2 FQNNGV. The V end lost 1 base, the J end lost 7 bases, and 7 bases lay between the germline ends. The CDR3 covers 13 residues. As DNA, the CDR3 is TGTGCCAGCAGCTTAGCGTTCGGCGGGGAGCTGTTTTTT. Translation gives CASSLAFGGELFF.

This clonotype was counted at least ten times. Here the CDR3 reads CASRAGEETQYF. The CDR3, as DNA: TGCGCCAGCAGGGCTGGAGAAGAGACCCAGTACTTC. This sequence joins TRBV5-1 and TRBJ2-5; D is uncertain. Trimming pared 5 bases from V and 3 bases from J, leaving 8 bases between. Germline CDR1 SGHRS, CDR2 YFSETQ. This CDR3 is 12 amino acids long.

This clonotype was seen repeatedly, ten times or more. This chain's CDR3 is CASSHFGNEQFF. CDR3 DNA: TGTGCCAGCAGTCATTTCGGCAATGAGCAGTTCTTC. The chain is built from TRBV6-1 and TRBJ2-1, with unresolved D. Germline CDR1 is MNHNS and CDR2 is SASEGT. Trimming cost V 5 bases and J 6 bases, with 8 bases left between them. The length of the CDR3 is 12 residues.